This is a list of T cell receptor beta chains from one sample in a study of blood T cells in healthy people across ages. Each CDR3 protein is one row after TCRdb ran MiXCR on the 5' RACE reads. The sample contains over 1.5 million distinct CDR3 sequences, around half of which appear only once. Source material: blood. Every receptor here comes from a middle-aged woman in good health. CDR3s include the opening cysteine and the closing phenylalanine or tryptophan. Each record gives: CDR3 DNA, CDR3 protein, clone size, J gene, V gene, D gene. A D gene is named only where the DNA matches it firmly. Clone size is not always given. Where it is, it says once, few, many or a class for expanded clones.

TGTGCCAGCGGCACCGGACGTAGCACAGATACGCAGTATTTT	CASGTGRSTDTQYF	-	TRBJ2-3	TRBV9	-
TGTGCCAGCAGTCCCGAGCGGCTAGCGGGGGGTCTCAAGGAACCAGAGACCCAGTACTTC	CASSPERLAGGLKEPETQYF	few	TRBJ2-5	TRBV12-3/TRBV12-4	TRBD2
TGTGCCAGCAGTTTATCAGGGGAAGGCACAGATACGCAGTATTTT	CASSLSGEGTDTQYF	-	TRBJ2-3	TRBV27	-
TGTGCCAGCAGCTTGGCACTAGCGGGAGTAAATGAGCAGTTCTTC	CASSLALAGVNEQFF	-	TRBJ2-1	TRBV7-9	TRBD2
TGTGCCAGCAGTGCAGGAGATACTAACTATGGCTACACCTTC	CASSAGDTNYGYTF	-	TRBJ1-2	TRBV27	-
TGCAGTGCTAGAAGCGACAGGCGGCGGGGCTACACCTTC	CSARSDRRRGYTF	-	TRBJ1-2	TRBV20-1	-
TGTGCCAGCAGCCCAGGGGGCCTATACTCCTACGAGCAGTACTTC	CASSPGGLYSYEQYF	few	TRBJ2-7	TRBV28	TRBD1
TGTGCCAGCAGTTCACCGGGACTAGCGGGGGATCAAGAGACCCAGTACTTC	CASSSPGLAGDQETQYF	few	TRBJ2-5	TRBV12-3/TRBV12-4	TRBD2
TGCAGCGTTGTCTTGCGGGAGGTGGTAGATACGCAGTATTTT	CSVVLREVVDTQYF	-	TRBJ2-3	TRBV29-1	TRBD2
TGCAGTGCTAGACCGCAGGGGCCCGGGGAGCTGTTTTTT	CSARPQGPGELFF	-	TRBJ2-2	TRBV20-1	-
TGCGCCAGCACCAATAGCGGGGGGGCCCATGAGCAGTACTTC	CASTNSGGAHEQYF	once	TRBJ2-7	TRBV5-1	TRBD2
TGTGCCAGCAGCTTAGCTCCAATCTCCTACAATGAGCAGTTCTTC	CASSLAPISYNEQFF	-	TRBJ2-1	TRBV7-9	-
TGTGCCAGCAGCTCCTCAGGGGTCCCCCTCTACGAGCAGTACTTC	CASSSSGVPLYEQYF	few	TRBJ2-7	TRBV7-2	-
TGTGCCAGCAGCTTCCCCCAGACAGGGGATACGCAGTATTTT	CASSFPQTGDTQYF	-	TRBJ2-3	TRBV11-2	TRBD1
TGTGCCAGCAGCCAAGATTACCCCTCGGATGAGCAGTTCTTC	CASSQDYPSDEQFF	-	TRBJ2-1	TRBV14	-
TGTGCCAGCAGCACGTGGGGGTCCTTAAACAATGAGCAGTTCTTC	CASSTWGSLNNEQFF	few	TRBJ2-1	TRBV7-2	-
TGTGCCACCGGGGGACGGCACAATGAGCAGTTCTTC	CATGGRHNEQFF	-	TRBJ2-1	TRBV24-1	-
TGTGCCAGCAGCTGGCCCGCGGGGCCCACAGATACGCAGTATTTT	CASSWPAGPTDTQYF	-	TRBJ2-3	TRBV7-2	-
TGTGCCAGCAGTGGATCCGCTACCGGGGAGCTGTTTTTT	CASSGSATGELFF	once	TRBJ2-2	TRBV6-4	-
TGCGCCAGCAGCTTGAGCGGACAGGAGGGCATTCAGTACTTC	CASSLSGQEGIQYF	-	TRBJ2-4	TRBV5-1	-
TGTGCCGGCCAACGGAGAGACAGGTGGTATTTT	CAGQRRDRWYF	few	TRBJ2-3	TRBV7-2	-
TGTGCCAGCAGTGTTGCGGACGGAATACTTAACTATGGCTACACCTTC	CASSVADGILNYGYTF	-	TRBJ1-2	TRBV6-1	-
TGTGCCAGCAGCCGGGAGGATGCAGGGGAGTATTTT	CASSREDAGEYF	-	TRBJ2-3	TRBV7-9	-
TGTGCCACCAGTGATTTGAAGACTAGCGGGGGTTTGGAGACCCAGTACTTC	CATSDLKTSGGLETQYF	-	TRBJ2-5	TRBV24-1	TRBD2
TGTGCCAGCAGTTACTCGACTTTACGATACACTGAAGCTTTCTTT	CASSYSTLRYTEAFF	-	TRBJ1-1	TRBV6-5	-
TGTGCCAGCAGCCAAGATTTAGCGGGGGATGGCTACACCTTC	CASSQDLAGDGYTF	few	TRBJ1-2	TRBV3-1	-
TGTGCCATCAGTGAGTCTGGACTAGCGGGACCCACCTACAATGAGCAGTTCTTC	CAISESGLAGPTYNEQFF	few	TRBJ2-1	TRBV10-3	TRBD2
TGTGCCAGCAGTCTTATTTCCTTAGGGGGCTACACCTTC	CASSLISLGGYTF	-	TRBJ1-2	TRBV13	-
TGCAGTGCTAGAGATCCACAGGGGGCTGACACAGATACGCAGTATTTT	CSARDPQGADTDTQYF	-	TRBJ2-3	TRBV20-1	TRBD1
TGTGCCAGCAGTCCGATAGCGGGGGAGTACTACGAGCAGTACTTC	CASSPIAGEYYEQYF	-	TRBJ2-7	TRBV27	TRBD2
TGTGCCAGCAGTCCCCCGTTGGGGGGAGGGAGCAGCCGACACCAAGAGACCCAGTACTTC	CASSPPLGGGSSRHQETQYF	-	TRBJ2-5	TRBV28	TRBD2
TGTGCCAGCAGCCCGGTTTCGCGTCAGGGGGCGAACACTGAAGCTTTCTTT	CASSPVSRQGANTEAFF	-	TRBJ1-1	TRBV4-2	TRBD1
TGTGCCAGCGGGATGGGACTAGCGGGGCCCACAGATACGCAGTATTTT	CASGMGLAGPTDTQYF	-	TRBJ2-3	TRBV5-6	TRBD2
TGCAGTGGTGGAAAGGGCACTGAAGCTTTCTTT	CSGGKGTEAFF	-	TRBJ1-1	TRBV20-1	-